This entry features one TCR beta chain sequence. This CDR3 is 15 amino acids long. V was clipped by 5 bases and J by 0 bases; unmatched bases: 5. Per germline, CDR1 MNHEY and CDR2 SVGAGI. These data originate in a study of control samples from healthy donors and cancer patients. Method: immunoSEQ multiplex PCR; TCRdb's copy keeps in-frame clones and lacks some. This sample has under 140,000 clones; approximately 90% occur once, and the top ten carry 3.5% to 4%. The sequenced sample consisted of PBMCs. The clonotype was recovered from an older woman with lung cancer. The chain uses TRBV6-5 and TRBJ2-7, with TRBD1 matching over 9 bases. CDR3 DNA: TGTGCCAGCAGTCGAGACAGGGGGGCCTCCTACGAGCAGTACTTC. This codes for CASSRDRGASYEQYF.